This TCR beta chain was captured in a study of blood T cell repertoires in COVID-19. The germline V gene encodes CDR1 MDHEN and CDR2 SYDVKM. The trim removed 2 bases at V and 1 base at J, leaving 3 bases unmatched. This CDR3 is 15 amino acids long. Here immunoSEQ multiplex PCR was the method, and the copy in TCRdb shows in-frame clones only, minus some. The sample lists around 470,000 clones, 90% occurring once. The sample comprised PBMCs or T cells enriched from blood (not recorded which). The clonotype originates from a man younger than 35 who had recovered from COVID-19. The chain joins TRBV28 to TRBJ2-3, with 7 bases matching TRBD1. The CDR3 DNA sequence: TGTGCCAGCAGTTTACCCGGACAGGGCACAGATACGCAGTATTTT. Its protein is CASSLPGQGTDTQYF.